This T cell receptor (beta chain) was sequenced for a study of shared clonotypes between healthy human individuals. Notes on the study in general: Naive CD4 clonotypes overlapped across a handful of donors at approximately 5%.

Trimming pared 5 bases from V and 7 bases from J, leaving 19 bases between. CDR1 is SGHAT, CDR2 FQDESV, per germline (reference sequence). This CDR3 is 15 amino acids long. Profiled with immunoSEQ multiplex PCR; TCRdb holds only in-frame clones, not every one. In the table there are approximately 1,500,000 clones, approximately 98% of which are singletons. Turning to this clone: What it binds is not known.

This clonotype originated in a man in his thirties or forties in good health. The V gene is TRBV11-1, the J gene TRBJ2-3; D uncertain. The sample comprised naive CD4+ T cells sorted from blood. Subset described: CD45RA+ positively selected. The CDR3: CASSPLARIGYTQYF. The CDR3 nucleotides read TGTGCCAGCAGCCCCTTAGCTAGGATCGGTTATACGCAGTATTTT.